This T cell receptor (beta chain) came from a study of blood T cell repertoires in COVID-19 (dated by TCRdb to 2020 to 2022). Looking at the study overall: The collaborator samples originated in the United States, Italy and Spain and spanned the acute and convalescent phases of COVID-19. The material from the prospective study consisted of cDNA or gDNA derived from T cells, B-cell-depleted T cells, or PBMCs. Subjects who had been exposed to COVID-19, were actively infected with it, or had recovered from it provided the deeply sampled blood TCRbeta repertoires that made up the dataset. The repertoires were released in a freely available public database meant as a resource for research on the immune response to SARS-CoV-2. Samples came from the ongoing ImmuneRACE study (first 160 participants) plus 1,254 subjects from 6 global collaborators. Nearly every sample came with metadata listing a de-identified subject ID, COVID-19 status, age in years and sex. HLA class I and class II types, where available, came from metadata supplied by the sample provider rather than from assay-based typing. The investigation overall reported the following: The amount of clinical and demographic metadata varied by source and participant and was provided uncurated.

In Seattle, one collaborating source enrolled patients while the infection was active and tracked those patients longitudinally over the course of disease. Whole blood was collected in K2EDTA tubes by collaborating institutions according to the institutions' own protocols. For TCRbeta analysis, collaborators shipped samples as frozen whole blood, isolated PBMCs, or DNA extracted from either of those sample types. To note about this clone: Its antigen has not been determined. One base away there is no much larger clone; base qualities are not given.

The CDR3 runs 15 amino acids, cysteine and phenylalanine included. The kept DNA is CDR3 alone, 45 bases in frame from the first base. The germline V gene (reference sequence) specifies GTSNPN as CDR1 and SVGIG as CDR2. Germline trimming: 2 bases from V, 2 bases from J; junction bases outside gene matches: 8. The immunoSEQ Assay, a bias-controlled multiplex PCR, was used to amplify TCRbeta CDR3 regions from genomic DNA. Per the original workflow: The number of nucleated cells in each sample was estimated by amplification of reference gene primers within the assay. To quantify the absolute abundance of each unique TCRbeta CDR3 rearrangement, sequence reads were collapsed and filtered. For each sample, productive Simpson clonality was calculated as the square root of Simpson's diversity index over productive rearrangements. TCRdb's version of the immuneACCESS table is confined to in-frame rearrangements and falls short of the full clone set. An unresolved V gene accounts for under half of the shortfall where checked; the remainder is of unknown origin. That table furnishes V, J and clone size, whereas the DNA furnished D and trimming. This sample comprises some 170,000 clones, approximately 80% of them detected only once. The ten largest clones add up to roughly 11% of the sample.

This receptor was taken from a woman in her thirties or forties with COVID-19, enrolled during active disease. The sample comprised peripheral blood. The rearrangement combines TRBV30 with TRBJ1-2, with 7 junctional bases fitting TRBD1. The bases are TGTGCCTGGAGTTCTGGAGGGACAGCGAACTATGGCTACACCTTC. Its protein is CAWSSGGTANYGYTF.